Each of the 15 T cell receptor beta chains below was sequenced from the same sample in a study of regulatory T cells in long-lasting Graves disease. The TCR beta library used iRepertoire HTBI primers with Arm-PCR amplification of CDR3. TCRdb fed the multiplex PCR reads into MiXCR, producing one record per CDR3 protein. The sample has fewer than 550,000 distinct CDR3 sequences; 15% to 20% are singletons. Time point meaning: newly diagnosed GD, antithyroid drugs for less than 3 months. Extracted RNA from PBMCs served as the source of the TCR library. This sample was also put to use in a study of T cells in Graves' hyperthyroidism and ophthalmopathy.

The source material was peripheral blood mononuclear cells (PBMCs), sampled at new diagnosis, from a patient treated with antithyroid drugs. These receptor sequences come from a woman aged 18-29 years with Graves disease.

The sample holds many counts of this clonotype. The chain links TRBV9 to TRBJ2-3; the D is unclear. V lost 0 bases, J lost 0 bases, and 5 bases lay in between. Germline CDR1 and CDR2: SGDLS and YYNGEE. This CDR3 spans 14 amino acids. The CDR3 coding sequence is TGTGCCAGCAGCGTAGCTCTTAGCACAGATACGCAGTATTTT. Protein sequence: CASSVALSTDTQYF.

This clonotype was seen a handful of times. The genes are TRBV28 and TRBJ2-2, with TRBD1 identical over 9 bases. CDR3 length: 14 amino acids. J was trimmed by 6 bases and V by 10 bases; bases with no gene match: 9. In germline, CDR1 is MDHEN, CDR2 SYDVKM. The CDR3 region is CATLGTGLAGELFF. The CDR3 DNA is TGTGCCACCCTGGGGACAGGGCTCGCCGGGGAGCTGTTTTTT.

This clonotype came up many times. The CDR3 here is CASSETNTGELFF. The CDR3 nucleotides read TGTGCCAGCAGCGAAACGAACACCGGGGAGCTGTTTTTT. The gene calls are TRBV7-3 and TRBJ2-2, with D uncertain. Germline CDR1 reads SGHTA; CDR2 reads FQGTGA. With 5 bases removed from V and 0 bases from J, the gap between germline ends came to 4 bases. This CDR3 spans 13 amino acids.

This clonotype was counted a few times. This chain joins TRBV9 and TRBJ2-1, with TRBD1 matching over 8 bases. V dropped 0 bases and J dropped 3; count of bases not matched to a gene: 2. The germline gives CDR1 SGDLS, CDR2 YYNGEE. This CDR3 has 15 amino acids. CDR3 residues: CASSVEDRDYNEQFF. The CDR3 DNA is TGTGCCAGCAGCGTAGAGGACAGGGACTACAATGAGCAGTTCTTC.

A few counts support this clonotype. V usage is TRBV6-1 and J usage is TRBJ1-4, with D maybe TRBD1 (6 bases). Trimming cost V 7 bases and J 1 base, with 10 bases left between them. Germline CDR1 and CDR2: MNHNS and SASEGT. This CDR3 comprises 14 residues. CDR3 residues: CASTPRGTNEKLFF. The CDR3 region has the DNA TGTGCCAGCACCCCCAGGGGAACTAATGAAAAACTGTTTTTT.

The chain links TRBV9 to TRBJ2-5; no clear D. Germline V lookup: CDR1 SGDLS, CDR2 YYNGEE. V shed 4 bases and J shed 5 bases, with 9 bases lying between them. CDR3 length equals 12 residues. The CDR3 DNA is TGTGCCAGCAGCTCCGCACTGGAGACCCAGTACTTC. Translated, it gives CASSSALETQYF.

This clonotype was seen a few times. Being one base from a much bigger clone, this may be a read error. The chain uses TRBV5-1 and TRBJ2-7; 16 bases are a match to TRBD2. Losses at the gene ends were 9 bases for V and 5 bases for J; bases not matched to a gene: 11. The CDR3 is 16 amino acids. CDR1 is SGHRS and CDR2 is YFSETQ in the germline V gene. The CDR3 reads CANSPGLAGGTNEQYF. The CDR3 region has the DNA TGCGCCAACAGTCCGGGACTAGCGGGAGGGACCAACGAGCAGTACTTC.

This clonotype came up many times. A junction boundary mismatches the germline segment, possibly from a read error. V usage is TRBV28 and J usage is TRBJ2-1; tentatively, D is TRBD1 (5 bases). CDR1 is MDHEN and CDR2 is SYDVKM in the germline V gene. The CDR3 contains 16 residues. CDR3 sequence reads: CASSSFWRTNYNEQFF. The DNA of the CDR3 is TGTGCCAGTAGTTCGTTCTGGCGGACAAACTACAATGAGCAGTTCTTC.

The chain recombines TRBV27 with TRBJ1-2, with unresolved D. The germline V gene encodes CDR1 MNHEY and CDR2 SMNVEV (reference sequence). V shed 5 bases and J shed 4 bases, with 11 bases lying between them. The CDR3 loop spans 13 amino acids. CDR3 protein: CASSIRFSYGYTF. The CDR3 DNA sequence: TGTGCCAGCAGTATCAGGTTTAGCTATGGCTACACCTTC.

Ten or more counts support this clonotype. This chain connects TRBV7-2 to TRBJ2-5, with D unresolved. The CDR3 is 14 amino acids. Trimming stripped 1 base from V and 5 bases from J, with 11 bases between. CDR1 and CDR2 from the germline V gene are SGHTA and FQGNSA. CDR3: CASSLESAGETQYF. As DNA, the CDR3 is TGTGCCAGCAGCTTAGAATCGGCCGGGGAGACCCAGTACTTC.

This clonotype was detected many times. The V gene is TRBV12-3 or TRBV12-4, the J gene TRBJ2-4; D perhaps matches TRBD2 (5 bases). The CDR3 length is 12 residues. V lost 3 bases and J lost 8, with 8 bases in between. The CDR3 protein is CASSFGVYIQYF. The DNA of the CDR3 is TGTGCCAGCAGTTTCGGGGTTTACATTCAGTACTTC.

This clonotype was recorded at least ten times. The rearrangement uses TRBV5-1 and TRBJ2-7; D is perhaps TRBD1 or TRBD2 (6 bases each). The CDR3 runs 14 residues. V lost 0 bases and J lost 5, with 12 bases in between. Looked up from germline, CDR1 is SGHRS and CDR2 is YFSETQ. CDR3 protein: CASSLGGASNEQYF. As DNA, the CDR3 is TGCGCCAGCAGCTTGGGGGGGGCGTCGAACGAGCAGTACTTC. The full variable domain, in which reference TRBV5-1 and TRBJ2-7 provide the parts outside the CDR3, is KAGVTQTPRYLIKTRGQQVTLSCSPISGHRSVSWYQQTPGQGLQFLFEYFSETQRNKGNFPGRFSGRQFSNSRSEMNVSTLELGDSALYLCASSLGGASNEQYFGPGTRLTVT.

The table lists this clonotype with many counts. This chain connects TRBV12-3 or TRBV12-4 to TRBJ1-5, with D possibly matching TRBD1 (5 bases). The CDR3 spans 18 residues. V was cut by 5 bases and J by 3 bases, with 23 bases left in between. As DNA, the CDR3 is TGTGCCAGCAGTCTCGGACAAGGGCGGATGATGGTCAATCAGCCCCAGCATTTT. It is translated as CASSLGQGRMMVNQPQHF.

CDR3 bases: TGCGCCAGCAGGAGGCAACCGGTTAGCACAGATACGCAGTATTTT. This sequence encodes CASRRQPVSTDTQYF. The chain carries TRBV5-1 and TRBJ2-3; no definite D call. This CDR3 region has 15 residues. V lost 5 bases and J lost 0, with 13 bases in between. Germline assignment: CDR1 SGHRS and CDR2 YFSETQ.

For the CDR3, the DNA is TGTGCCAGCTTAACAGGGATCCAAGAGACCCAGTACTTC. Protein: CASLTGIQETQYF. V is TRBV18 and J is TRBJ2-5, with a weak D call TRBD1 (6 bases). Deletions cut 7 bases from V and 1 base from J, with 10 bases between. CDR1 and CDR2 (germline): KGHSH, LQKENI. This CDR3 comprises 13 residues.